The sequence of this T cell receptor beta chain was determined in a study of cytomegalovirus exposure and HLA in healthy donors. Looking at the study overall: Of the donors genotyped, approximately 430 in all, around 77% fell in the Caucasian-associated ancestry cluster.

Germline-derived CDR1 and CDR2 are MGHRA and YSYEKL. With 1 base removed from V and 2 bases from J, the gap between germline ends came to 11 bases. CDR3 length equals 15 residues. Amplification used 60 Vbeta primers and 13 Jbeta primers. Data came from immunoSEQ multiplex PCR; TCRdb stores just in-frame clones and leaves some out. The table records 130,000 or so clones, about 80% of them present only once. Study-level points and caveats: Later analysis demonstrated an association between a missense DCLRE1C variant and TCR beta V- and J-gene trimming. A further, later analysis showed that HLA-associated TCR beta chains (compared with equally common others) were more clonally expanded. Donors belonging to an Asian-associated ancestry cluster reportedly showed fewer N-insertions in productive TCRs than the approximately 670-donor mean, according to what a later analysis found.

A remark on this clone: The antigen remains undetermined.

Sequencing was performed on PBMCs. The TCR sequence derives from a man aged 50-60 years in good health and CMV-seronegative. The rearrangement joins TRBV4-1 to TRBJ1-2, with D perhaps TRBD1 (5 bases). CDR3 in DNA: TGCGCCAGCAGCCAAGCCGTCGGGGGAAACTATGGCTACACCTTC. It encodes CASSQAVGGNYGYTF.